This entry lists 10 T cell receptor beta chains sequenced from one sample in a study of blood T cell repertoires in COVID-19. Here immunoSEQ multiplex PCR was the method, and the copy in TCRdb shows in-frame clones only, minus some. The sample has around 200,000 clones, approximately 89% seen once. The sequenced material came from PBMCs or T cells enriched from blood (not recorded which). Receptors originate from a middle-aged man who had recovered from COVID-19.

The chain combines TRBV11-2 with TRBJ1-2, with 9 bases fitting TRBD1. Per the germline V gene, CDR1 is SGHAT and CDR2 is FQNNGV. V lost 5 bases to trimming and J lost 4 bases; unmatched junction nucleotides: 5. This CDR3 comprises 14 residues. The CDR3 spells CASSTLTGGYGYTF. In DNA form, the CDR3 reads TGTGCCAGCAGCACGTTGACAGGGGGCTATGGCTACACCTTC.

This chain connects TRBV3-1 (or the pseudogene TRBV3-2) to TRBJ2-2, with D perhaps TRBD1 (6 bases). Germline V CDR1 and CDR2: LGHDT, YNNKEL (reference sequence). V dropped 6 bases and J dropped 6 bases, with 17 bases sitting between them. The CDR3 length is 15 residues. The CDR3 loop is CASRQINRASGELFF. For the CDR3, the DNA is TGTGCCAGCAGACAAATCAACAGGGCCTCCGGGGAGCTGTTTTTT.

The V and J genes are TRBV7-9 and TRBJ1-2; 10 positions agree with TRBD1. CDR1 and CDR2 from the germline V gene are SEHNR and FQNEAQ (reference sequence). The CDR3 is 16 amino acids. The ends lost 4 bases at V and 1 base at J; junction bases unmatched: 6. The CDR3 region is CASSYNDRGLNYGYTF. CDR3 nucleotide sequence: TGTGCCAGCAGCTATAACGACAGGGGGCTTAACTATGGCTACACCTTC.

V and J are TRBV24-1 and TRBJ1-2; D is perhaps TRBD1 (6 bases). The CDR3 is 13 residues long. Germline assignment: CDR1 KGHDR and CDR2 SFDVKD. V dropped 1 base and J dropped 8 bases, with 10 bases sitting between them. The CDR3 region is CATSDFLGGGYTF. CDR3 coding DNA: TGTGCCACCAGTGATTTCTTAGGGGGAGGCTACACCTTC.

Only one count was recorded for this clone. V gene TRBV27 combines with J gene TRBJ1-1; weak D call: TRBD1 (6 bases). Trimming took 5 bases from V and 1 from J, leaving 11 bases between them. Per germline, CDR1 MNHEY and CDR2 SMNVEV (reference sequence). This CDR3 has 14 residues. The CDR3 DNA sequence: TGTGCCAGCAGTGCCGGGACAACGAACACTGAAGCTTTCTTT. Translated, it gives CASSAGTTNTEAFF.

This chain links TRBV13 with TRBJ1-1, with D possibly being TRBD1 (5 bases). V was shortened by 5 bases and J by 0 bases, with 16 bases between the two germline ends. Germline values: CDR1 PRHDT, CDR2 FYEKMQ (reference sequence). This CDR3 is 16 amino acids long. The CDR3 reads CASSPSRGLMNTEAFF. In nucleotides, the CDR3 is TGTGCCAGCAGCCCTAGTAGGGGTCTAATGAACACTGAAGCTTTCTTT.

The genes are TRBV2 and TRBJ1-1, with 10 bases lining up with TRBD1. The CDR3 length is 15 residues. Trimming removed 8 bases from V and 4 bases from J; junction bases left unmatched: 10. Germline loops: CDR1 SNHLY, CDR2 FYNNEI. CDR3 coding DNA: TGTGCCAGCGGAGCCGGGACAGGGGTTTTCACTGAAGCTTTCTTT. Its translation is CASGAGTGVFTEAFF.

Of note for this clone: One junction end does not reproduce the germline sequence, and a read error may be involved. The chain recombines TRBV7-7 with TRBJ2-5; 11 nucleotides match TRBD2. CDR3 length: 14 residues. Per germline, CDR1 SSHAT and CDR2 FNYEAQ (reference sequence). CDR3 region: CASSPTSGEGTQYF. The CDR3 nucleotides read TGTGCTAGCAGCCCGACTAGCGGGGAAGGGACCCAGTACTTC.

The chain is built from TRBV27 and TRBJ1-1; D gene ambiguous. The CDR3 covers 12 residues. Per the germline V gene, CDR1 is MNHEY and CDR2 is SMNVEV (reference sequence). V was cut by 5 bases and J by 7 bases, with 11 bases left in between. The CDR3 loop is CASSRQRNEAFF. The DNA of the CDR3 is TGTGCCAGCAGTCGGCAGCGGAATGAAGCTTTCTTT.

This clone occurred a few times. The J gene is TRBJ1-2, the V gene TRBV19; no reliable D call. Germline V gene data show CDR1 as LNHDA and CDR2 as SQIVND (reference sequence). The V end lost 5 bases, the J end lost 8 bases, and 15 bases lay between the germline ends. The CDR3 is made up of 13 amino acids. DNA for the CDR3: TGTGCCAGTAGTTACAGTATCTCCCTAGGCTACACCTTC. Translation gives CASSYSISLGYTF.